Listed below are T cell receptor beta chains from one sample, sequenced in a study of blood T cells in healthy people across ages. TCRdb reprocessed the 5' RACE reads with MiXCR, giving one entry per CDR3 protein. Altogether hundreds of thousands of distinct CDR3 sequences are present, approximately 48% being singletons, with the ten largest covering roughly 19%. Input material: blood. The source is a man aged 60 to 69 in good health. Both conserved end residues are trimmed from each CDR3. Size is omitted from some rows. Given values are once, few, many or a class for expanded clones.

J: TRBJ2-1; size: NA; V: TRBV5-5; CDR3: ASSSGLAGGQKEQF
J: TRBJ2-6; size: NA; V: TRBV6-5; CDR3: ASSYRRDSGANVLT
J: TRBJ2-5; size: many; V: TRBV29-1; CDR3: SVEYIKETQY
J: TRBJ2-3; size: NA; V: TRBV20-1; CDR3: SASRPSGGTQY
J: TRBJ2-3; size: few; V: TRBV28; CDR3: ASSWGSTDTQY
J: TRBJ1-2; size: few; V: TRBV6-1; CDR3: ASSEALRRGYGYT
J: TRBJ1-5; size: NA; V: TRBV6-2/TRBV6-3; CDR3: ASSKDRAFNQPQH
J: TRBJ2-1; size: NA; V: TRBV20-1; CDR3: SAQRAGGPGNEQF
J: TRBJ2-5; size: NA; V: TRBV7-7; CDR3: ASSLASAGETQY
J: TRBJ1-5; size: NA; V: TRBV6-1; CDR3: ASRPGPNQPQH
J: TRBJ1-4; size: NA; V: TRBV7-9; CDR3: ASSFWISEKLF
J: TRBJ2-5; size: NA; V: TRBV9; CDR3: ASSVVEGVAGSGETQY
J: TRBJ2-7; size: NA; V: TRBV5-6; CDR3: ASSGSVDTYEQY
J: TRBJ2-5; size: NA; V: TRBV4-1; CDR3: ASSHLWNPRQGSETQY
J: NA; size: NA; V: TRBV12-3/TRBV12-4; CDR3: ASSPGRGAYNEQY
J: TRBJ2-3; size: NA; V: TRBV7-6; CDR3: ASSLRGGVATDTQY
J: TRBJ1-1; size: NA; V: TRBV9; CDR3: ASSVPLQGPTEAF
J: NA; size: NA; V: TRBV27; CDR3: ASSTTGWGSPYEQY
J: TRBJ1-2; size: NA; V: TRBV4-2; CDR3: ASSQGDRKNGYT
J: TRBJ2-5; size: few; V: TRBV27; CDR3: ASSLLRGPQETQY